This T cell receptor (beta chain) stems from a study of blood T cells in healthy people across ages. The trim removed 7 bases at V and 2 bases at J, leaving 12 bases unmatched. The CDR3 extends over 16 amino acids. Looked up from germline, CDR1 is MDHEN and CDR2 is SYDVKM. This clonotype came up a few times. Its target is unknown. Study outcomes and limitations: Higher diversity, along with more naive CD4+ cells, distinguished long-lived donors from aged donors. PBMCs went unsorted, and a conclusive naive versus antigen-experienced comparison was therefore prevented.

Using a J-beta primer mix together with a sample-barcoded 5' primer, a second PCR was run for roughly 7 to 11 cycles. One entry per CDR3 protein results from TCRdb running MiXCR on the 5' RACE reads. The table has fewer than 1,200,000 distinct CDR3 sequences, under 30% seen once; the top ten hold about 0.8%. These records were also assigned to another study, of T cells of mothers and their children. That work states: The study sampled a few healthy Caucasian mothers and their six children.

This TCR derives from a girl aged 2 to 10 in good health. The sequencing input was blood. The chain uses TRBV28 and TRBJ2-7; 9 bases line up with TRBD1. CDR3 sequence (DNA): TGTGCCAGCATCGGCCGGGACAGGGTATTTCCCTACGAGCAGTACTTC. It is translated as CASIGRDRVFPYEQYF.